The rows below give T cell receptor beta chains drawn from one sample of a study of T cells after yellow fever vaccination. TCRdb passed the 5' RACE reads through MiXCR, listing each CDR3 protein once. The table lists 250,000 or so distinct CDR3 sequences, 6.5% to 8.5% of them singletons. Specimen: CD4+ T cells sorted from PBMCs, collected 15 days after the yellow fever booster vaccination. The receptors were sampled from a man aged 25 to 45 who received the YFV17D yellow fever vaccine. Both conserved end residues are part of each CDR3. The D gene is left open where the match is weak. Clone sizes are given selectively: once, few, many, or a class where the clone is expanded.

v_call: TRBV5-6
d_call: TRBD2
j_call: TRBJ2-3
clone_size: .
cdr3_nt: TGTGCCAGCAGCTCCCGGACTAGCGGGGCTAGCACAGATACGCAGTATTTT
cdr3_aa: CASSSRTSGASTDTQYF

v_call: TRBV7-2
d_call: .
j_call: TRBJ2-3
clone_size: .
cdr3_nt: TGTGCCAGCAGCCTCAGGGATCGGCCTGGAGATACGCAGTATTTT
cdr3_aa: CASSLRDRPGDTQYF

v_call: TRBV20-1
d_call: TRBD2
j_call: TRBJ2-7
clone_size: few
cdr3_nt: TGCAGTGCTAGAGGGACTAGCGGGAGGTTGAGGGAGTACTTC
cdr3_aa: CSARGTSGRLREYF

v_call: TRBV11-2
d_call: .
j_call: TRBJ2-1
clone_size: .
cdr3_nt: TGTGCCAGCGGCTTACTCAGGGGAAATGAGCAGTTCTTC
cdr3_aa: CASGLLRGNEQFF

v_call: TRBV20-1
d_call: .
j_call: TRBJ2-2
clone_size: .
cdr3_nt: TGCAGTGCTCCCCAGGGATCAGGGACCGGGGAGCTGTTTTTT
cdr3_aa: CSAPQGSGTGELFF

v_call: TRBV6-5
d_call: TRBD1
j_call: TRBJ1-5
clone_size: many
cdr3_nt: TGTGCCAGCAGTTTTACAGGGGGCAATCAGCCCCAGCATTTT
cdr3_aa: CASSFTGGNQPQHF

v_call: TRBV19
d_call: TRBD2
j_call: TRBJ2-1
clone_size: many
cdr3_nt: TGTGCCAGTAGTCTAACTAGCGGGAGGGCGAATGAGCAGTTCTTC
cdr3_aa: CASSLTSGRANEQFF

v_call: TRBV1
d_call: .
j_call: TRBJ2-7
clone_size: many
cdr3_nt: TGCACCGGATTTATACAGGGCGAGCAGTACTTC
cdr3_aa: CTGFIQGEQYF

v_call: TRBV12-3/TRBV12-4
d_call: .
j_call: TRBJ2-7
clone_size: many
cdr3_nt: TGCGCCAGCAGCCGGGGGTACGAGCAGTACTTC
cdr3_aa: CASSRGYEQYF

v_call: TRBV20-1
d_call: .
j_call: TRBJ2-7
clone_size: few
cdr3_nt: TGCAGTGTTGGGGAAGGCTACGAGCAGTACTTC
cdr3_aa: CSVGEGYEQYF

v_call: TRBV4-3
d_call: .
j_call: TRBJ1-4
clone_size: once
cdr3_nt: TGCGCCAGCCAAGAGTCCGACAGCGAAAAACTGTTTTTT
cdr3_aa: CASQESDSEKLFF

v_call: TRBV5-1
d_call: TRBD1
j_call: TRBJ2-7
clone_size: many
cdr3_nt: TGCGCCAGCAGCTTTGGACAGGGGTCGCAGAGCTCCTACGAGCAGTACTTC
cdr3_aa: CASSFGQGSQSSYEQYF

v_call: TRBV18
d_call: .
j_call: TRBJ2-1
clone_size: .
cdr3_nt: TGTGCCAGCTCACCACCTGAGACACTCAAGTTCTTC
cdr3_aa: CASSPPETLKFF

v_call: TRBV7-8
d_call: .
j_call: TRBJ2-7
clone_size: .
cdr3_nt: TGTGCCAGCAGCTTAGCAGATCCAGGGTCCTACGAGCAGTACTTC
cdr3_aa: CASSLADPGSYEQYF

v_call: TRBV5-1
d_call: .
j_call: TRBJ1-4
clone_size: few
cdr3_nt: TGCGCCAGCAGCCAAGGGGAGACTAATGAAAAACTGTTTTTT
cdr3_aa: CASSQGETNEKLFF

v_call: TRBV7-2
d_call: .
j_call: TRBJ1-5
clone_size: many
cdr3_nt: TGTGCCAGCAGCTTGACGGGGGGTAGTTTTAGCAATCAGCCCCAGCATTTT
cdr3_aa: CASSLTGGSFSNQPQHF

v_call: TRBV6-2/TRBV6-3
d_call: .
j_call: TRBJ2-2
clone_size: few
cdr3_nt: TGTGCCAGCAGTTATCAGTCTGGGCTAGCGACCGGGGAGCTGTTTTTT
cdr3_aa: CASSYQSGLATGELFF

v_call: TRBV20-1
d_call: .
j_call: TRBJ2-7
clone_size: many
cdr3_nt: TGCAGTGCGCGTTGGGGGATGACCTACGAGCAGTACTTC
cdr3_aa: CSARWGMTYEQYF

v_call: TRBV6-2/TRBV6-3
d_call: .
j_call: TRBJ1-3
clone_size: many
cdr3_nt: TGTGCCAGCAGTTACTCGATAGATCGCTACTCTGGAAACACCATATATTTT
cdr3_aa: CASSYSIDRYSGNTIYF

v_call: TRBV2
d_call: .
j_call: TRBJ2-7
clone_size: few
cdr3_nt: TGTGCCAGCAGTGAAACAGTATACTCCTACGAGCAGTACTTC
cdr3_aa: CASSETVYSYEQYF

v_call: TRBV12-3/TRBV12-4
d_call: .
j_call: TRBJ2-7
clone_size: many
cdr3_nt: TGTGCCAGCAGCCGGGACGGGGGACTCGAGCAGTACTTC
cdr3_aa: CASSRDGGLEQYF

v_call: TRBV11-2
d_call: .
j_call: TRBJ2-3
clone_size: many
cdr3_nt: TGTGCCAGCAGCTTAGAGGGTGCATCCGATACGCAGTATTTT
cdr3_aa: CASSLEGASDTQYF

v_call: TRBV20-1
d_call: .
j_call: TRBJ2-5
clone_size: few
cdr3_nt: TGCAGTGCTAGTAAAGAGGGGCAGGAGACCCAGTACTTC
cdr3_aa: CSASKEGQETQYF

v_call: TRBV20-1
d_call: .
j_call: TRBJ2-5
clone_size: few
cdr3_nt: TGCAGTGCTACTGACTCATTGGAAGAGACCCAGTACTTC
cdr3_aa: CSATDSLEETQYF

v_call: TRBV20-1
d_call: .
j_call: TRBJ1-5
clone_size: many
cdr3_nt: TGCAGTGCTAGTGTGGGGAGACGCAATCAGCCCCAGCATTTT
cdr3_aa: CSASVGRRNQPQHF

v_call: TRBV14
d_call: .
j_call: TRBJ2-3
clone_size: many
cdr3_nt: TGTGCCAGCAGCCAAGAGGGGAGCGTAAGCACAGATACGCAGTATTTT
cdr3_aa: CASSQEGSVSTDTQYF

v_call: TRBV18
d_call: .
j_call: TRBJ2-7
clone_size: .
cdr3_nt: TGTGCCAGCTCACAACAGGGATGGGACGAGCAGTACTTC
cdr3_aa: CASSQQGWDEQYF

v_call: TRBV7-2
d_call: .
j_call: TRBJ2-1
clone_size: many
cdr3_nt: TGTGCCAGCAGCTTAGATGTGGGTGAGCAGTTCTTC
cdr3_aa: CASSLDVGEQFF

v_call: TRBV20-1
d_call: TRBD1
j_call: TRBJ2-5
clone_size: few
cdr3_nt: TGCAGTGCTAGCGACAGGGGAATGGGCCAAGAGACCCAGTACTTC
cdr3_aa: CSASDRGMGQETQYF

v_call: TRBV20-1
d_call: .
j_call: TRBJ2-5
clone_size: .
cdr3_nt: TGCAGTGCTAGATTTCAGGGTAGTTTGCAAGAGACCCAGTACTTC
cdr3_aa: CSARFQGSLQETQYF

v_call: TRBV20-1
d_call: .
j_call: TRBJ2-5
clone_size: few
cdr3_nt: TGCAGTGCCGTCTACCGGGACCGCCAGACCCAGTACTTC
cdr3_aa: CSAVYRDRQTQYF

v_call: TRBV6-5
d_call: .
j_call: TRBJ1-2
clone_size: many
cdr3_nt: TGTGCCAGCAGACGAGGACAGAAGCATGGCTACACCTTC
cdr3_aa: CASRRGQKHGYTF

v_call: TRBV29-1
d_call: .
j_call: TRBJ1-5
clone_size: .
cdr3_nt: TGCAGCGTTGGGATGGGGCAAGGTCAGCCCCAGCATTTT
cdr3_aa: CSVGMGQGQPQHF

v_call: TRBV7-8
d_call: .
j_call: TRBJ2-3
clone_size: many
cdr3_nt: TGTGCCAGCAGCATACAGACCGGGAGCACAGATACGCAGTATTTT
cdr3_aa: CASSIQTGSTDTQYF

v_call: TRBV7-3
d_call: .
j_call: TRBJ1-1
clone_size: many
cdr3_nt: TGTGCCAGCAGCTCGATAGGAGGGAACACTGAAGCTTTCTTT
cdr3_aa: CASSSIGGNTEAFF